The 21 T cell receptor beta chains reported below all come from one sample, sequenced in a study of cytomegalovirus exposure and HLA in healthy donors. The PCR made use of 60 Vbeta and 13 Jbeta primers. This table comes from immunoSEQ multiplex PCR, and its TCRdb copy is limited to in-frame clones, with some not included. In the table there are fewer than 45,000 clones, about 72% of which are singletons. The sequenced sample consisted of PBMCs. These receptors came from a woman aged 25 to 45 in good health and CMV-seropositive.

This rearrangement joins TRBV15 to TRBJ2-5; D unresolved. This CDR3 comprises 13 residues. Germline loops: CDR1 LNHNV, CDR2 YYDKDF (reference sequence). V lost 2 bases, J lost 4 bases, and 8 bases lay in between. CDR3 coding DNA: TGTGCCACCAGCAGACCTGAGGTAGAGACCCAGTACTTC. Protein product: CATSRPEVETQYF.

J is TRBJ2-3 and V is TRBV28; D might be TRBD1 (5 bases). V was trimmed by 2 bases and J by 2 bases, leaving 20 bases between them. Germline V gives CDR1 MDHEN, CDR2 SYDVKM. The CDR3 is 18 amino acids. The CDR3 DNA reads as TGTGCCAGCAGTTTAAACGTCGCGGACCAAGGGGCCACAGATACGCAGTATTTT. Translation gives CASSLNVADQGATDTQYF.

The V and J genes are TRBV28 and TRBJ2-7; 8 bases fit TRBD2. V was pared by 6 bases and J by 4 bases, with 8 bases of the junction left unmatched. Germline V gives CDR1 MDHEN, CDR2 SYDVKM. The CDR3 sequence is 14 residues long. CDR3 nucleotides: TGTGCCAGCAGGCCAGCGGGAGCCTCTTACGAGCAGTACTTC. As protein: CASRPAGASYEQYF.

The chain is built from TRBV9 and TRBJ2-5; 8 bases align to TRBD2. The trim removed 0 bases at V and 1 base at J, leaving 11 bases unmatched. Germline V lookup: CDR1 SGDLS, CDR2 YYNGEE. The CDR3 consists of 18 residues. The CDR3, as DNA: TGTGCCAGCAGCGTAGGGGGCAGCGGGGGCCCTATCCAAGAGACCCAGTACTTC. Protein product: CASSVGGSGGPIQETQYF.

The chain has TRBV7-2 and TRBJ1-1; TRBD1 agrees at 7 bases. Germline lookup yields CDR1 SGHTA and CDR2 FQGNSA. CDR3 length: 14 residues. V trimming: 3 bases; J trimming: 1 base; junction bases outside the gene matches: 2. For the CDR3, the DNA is TGTGCCAGCAGCTTTAGACAGGGGAACACTGAAGCTTTCTTT. Translation: CASSFRQGNTEAFF.

This clone showed up just a few times. The chain combines TRBV5-1 with TRBJ2-1; 11 bases are shared with TRBD2. Trimming cost V 5 bases and J 7 bases; bases outside gene matches: 8. The CDR3 is 15 residues long. Germline loops: CDR1 SGHRS, CDR2 YFSETQ. Written as DNA, the CDR3 is TGCGCCAGCAGAATAGCGGGAGGGTATAGAAATGAGCAGTTCTTC. Translating it yields CASRIAGGYRNEQFF.

This chain connects TRBV9 to TRBJ1-5; D unclear. Germline V gives CDR1 SGDLS, CDR2 YYNGEE. The CDR3 spans 16 residues. With 0 bases removed from V and 4 bases from J, the gap between germline ends came to 14 bases. The CDR3 reads CASSVGAGLTNQPQHF. In DNA form, the CDR3 reads TGTGCCAGCAGCGTAGGAGCTGGACTGACTAATCAGCCCCAGCATTTT.

This clone was detected only a few times. V is TRBV4-1 and J is TRBJ2-7; D gene unclear. Germline V lookup: CDR1 MGHRA, CDR2 YSYEKL. The CDR3 contains 14 residues. V dropped 1 base and J dropped 5 bases, with 12 bases sitting between them. The CDR3 DNA sequence: TGCGCCAGCAGCCAAGTATCCTCAGTTGACGAGCAGTACTTC. It is translated as CASSQVSSVDEQYF.

This clone has more than one count but fewer than ten. Here the CDR3 DNA reads TGTGCCAGCAGTGCCCCTACCTACGAGCAGTACTTC. It translates to CASSAPTYEQYF. This chain connects TRBV6-4 to TRBJ2-5; D uncertain. The DNA matches TRBJ2-7 better at its end, which makes the J call doubtful. The germline CDR1 and CDR2 sequences are MRHNA and SNTAGT. The length of the CDR3 is 12 residues.

The V call is TRBV28, the J call TRBJ2-3, with 7 bases that match TRBD2. Germline-derived CDR1 and CDR2 are MDHEN and SYDVKM. Trimming cost V 6 bases and J 2 bases; bases outside gene matches: 11. The CDR3 has 16 amino acids. CDR3 loop: CASSRGGSPFTDTQYF. As DNA, the CDR3 is TGTGCCAGCAGCCGCGGGGGTTCTCCTTTCACAGATACGCAGTATTTT.

The rearrangement joins TRBV6-1 to TRBJ1-5, with unresolved D. Trimming cost V 4 bases and J 3 bases, with 10 bases left between them. Germline loops: CDR1 MNHNS, CDR2 SASEGT. The CDR3 is 14 residues long. The CDR3 protein is CASSVRQDNQPQHF. Written as DNA, the CDR3 is TGTGCCAGCAGTGTTAGGCAGGACAATCAGCCCCAGCATTTT.

The chain links TRBV19 to TRBJ2-6; tentatively, D is TRBD1 (7 bases). Trimming cost V 6 bases and J 0 bases, with 12 bases left between them. This CDR3 comprises 16 residues. Germline CDR1 is LNHDA and CDR2 is SQIVND (reference sequence). CDR3 sequence: CASRGGQPSGANVLTF. Written as DNA, the CDR3 is TGTGCCAGTAGGGGGGGACAGCCCTCTGGGGCCAACGTCCTGACTTTC.

The chain carries TRBV19 and TRBJ2-3, with 7 bases matching TRBD1. The CDR3 totals 16 residues. Losses at the gene ends were 5 bases for V and 0 bases for J; bases not matched to a gene: 8. Germline V gene data show CDR1 as LNHDA and CDR2 as SQIVND (reference sequence). CDR3 in amino acids: CASSPYRGGSTDTQYF. The CDR3 DNA follows: TGTGCCAGTAGTCCGTACAGGGGCGGGAGCACAGATACGCAGTATTTT.

Only one count was recorded for this clone. CDR3 sequence (DNA): TGTGCCAGCAGCTTAGCTGTAGCCATATACAATGAGCAGTTCTTC. Residues: CASSLAVAIYNEQFF. V usage is TRBV7-8 and J usage is TRBJ2-1; the D is unclear. The V end was cut by 0 bases, the J end by 4 bases, with 10 bases between. From germline, CDR1 is SGHVS and CDR2 FQNEAQ. The CDR3 spans 15 residues.

Regarding this clone: A junction end diverges from the germline sequence, so it may reflect a read error. V is TRBV7-9 and J is TRBJ2-2; TRBD1 is a possible D gene (7 bases). The CDR3 is 14 residues long. Germline V gene lookup returns CDR1 SEHNR and CDR2 FQNEAQ (reference sequence). CDR3 nucleotide sequence: TGTTCCAGCAGCCCAGACAGGGAGGCCGGGGAGCTGTTTTTT. Its protein is CSSSPDREAGELFF.

The chain combines TRBV28 with TRBJ1-2; D might be TRBD1 (6 bases). Germline V lookup: CDR1 MDHEN, CDR2 SYDVKM. CDR3 size: 15 residues. Trimming took 2 bases from V and 4 from J, leaving 14 bases between them. The CDR3, as DNA: TGTGCCAGCAGTTTACGTACAGGGCCCTTCTATGGCTACACCTTC. Its translation: CASSLRTGPFYGYTF.

The chain joins TRBV6-5 to TRBJ1-1; maybe TRBD1 (5 bases). Deletions cut 6 bases from V and 0 bases from J, with 11 bases between. The CDR3 is 14 residues long. Germline loops: CDR1 MNHEY, CDR2 SVGAGI. The CDR3 region is CASSQKDMNTEAFF. CDR3 nucleotides: TGTGCCAGCAGCCAAAAGGACATGAACACTGAAGCTTTCTTT.

The chain combines TRBV15 with TRBJ2-5; D not certain. The J call may be mistaken, given a closer DNA end match to TRBJ2-7. In germline, CDR1 is LNHNV, CDR2 YYDKDF (reference sequence). The CDR3 runs 13 residues. Here the CDR3 reads CATSRGVDYEQYF. The CDR3 DNA reads TGTGCCACCAGCAGAGGAGTCGACTACGAGCAGTACTTC.

The chain carries TRBV29-1 and TRBJ1-4, with 9 bases matching TRBD1. Germline V gene data show CDR1 as SQVTM and CDR2 as ANQGSEA. The CDR3 has 13 amino acids. V lost 5 bases and J lost 5; bases outside the gene matches: 3. The chain's CDR3 is CSVFGQGNEKLFF. CDR3 DNA sequence: TGCAGCGTTTTTGGACAGGGGAATGAAAAACTGTTTTTT.

The chain has TRBV25-1 and TRBJ1-3, with D possibly matching TRBD1 (6 bases). The V end lost 1 base, the J end lost 5 bases, and 9 bases lay between the germline ends. CDR1 and CDR2 from the germline V gene are MGHDK and SYGVNS. The CDR3 sequence is 14 residues long. The CDR3 is CASSESGQRNTIYF. The CDR3 DNA reads TGTGCCAGCAGTGAATCTGGACAGAGAAACACCATATATTTT.

The J gene is TRBJ1-2, the V gene TRBV6-5; TRBD1 might be the D (5 bases). The CDR3 sequence is 13 residues long. CDR1 and CDR2 (germline): MNHEY, SVGAGI. Deletions cut 2 bases from V and 4 bases from J, with 8 bases between. The CDR3 is CASSYGRVYGYTF. CDR3 nucleotides: TGTGCCAGCAGTTACGGCAGGGTCTATGGCTACACCTTC.